This T cell receptor (beta chain) was obtained from a study of blood T cells in healthy people across ages. V was shortened by 2 bases and J by 2 bases, with 10 bases between the two germline ends. Germline CDR1 is MNHEY and CDR2 is SMNVEV (reference sequence). There are 14 residues in the CDR3. Sample-barcoded 5' priming and a J-beta primer mix drove a second PCR of about 6 to 12 cycles. TCRdb reprocessed the 5' RACE reads via MiXCR and lists one record per CDR3 protein. This table holds more than 450,000 distinct CDR3 sequences, 25% to 35% found once. Study-wide points: Unsorted PBMCs prevented conclusive naive versus antigen-experienced comparison.

Concerning this clonotype itself: Its antigen is not known.

The same sample was also used in a study of T cells of mothers and their children. That paper states: Samples came from a few healthy Caucasian mothers and their six children. No persistent microchimeric T cell clones were detected at around 97 clones per million clonotypes sensitivity.

This receptor was obtained from a boy between 2 and 15 years old in good health. This sequence joins TRBV27 and TRBJ2-7; D uncertain. Sequenced input: blood. CDR3 region: CASSLGEIPYEQYF. CDR3 nucleotide sequence: TGTGCCAGCAGTTTAGGTGAGATCCCCTACGAGCAGTACTTC.